Listed below are T cell receptor beta chains from one sample, sequenced in a study of blood T cells in healthy people across ages. TCRdb re-called the 5' RACE reads through MiXCR, storing one row per CDR3 protein. This sample has 800,000 or so distinct CDR3 sequences, with just under 25% found just once. The same data also contributed to another study, on T cells of mothers and their children.

Sequencing was carried out using blood. These receptor sequences come from a boy younger than 18 in good health. Both conserved end residues are part of each CDR3. The D gene is left open where the match is weak. Rows give clone size only sometimes, using once, few, many, or a class for an expanded clone.

cdr3_nt cdr3_aa j_call clone_size d_call v_call
TGTGCCAGCAGCTTAGCGGGGGGGCATTTGGATACGCAGTATTTT CASSLAGGHLDTQYF TRBJ2-3 few TRBD2 TRBV7-3
TGTGCCAGCAGCCCCGGGACAGGGATTCCCTACGAGCAGTACTTC CASSPGTGIPYEQYF TRBJ2-7 many TRBD1 TRBV7-2
TGTGCCAGCAGCCAAACCATCAATCAGCCCCAGCATTTT CASSQTINQPQHF TRBJ1-5 - - TRBV14
TGTGCCTGCAGCCAAGCGTCTAGGAGCTCCTACAATGAACAGTTCTTC CACSQASRSSYNEQFF TRBJ2-1 few - TRBV3-1
TGCAGCGTTGATGAGGGGACAGGGGGCTACGAGCAGTACTTC CSVDEGTGGYEQYF TRBJ2-7 few TRBD1 TRBV29-1
TGTGCCAGCAGTAAATTATCTACAGGGGGCAGAGCCTACGAGCAGTACTTC CASSKLSTGGRAYEQYF TRBJ2-7 - TRBD1 TRBV6-2/TRBV6-3
TGTGCCAGCAGCTCAGACCCCCGGGACTATCCCTACGAGCAGTACTTC CASSSDPRDYPYEQYF TRBJ2-7 few TRBD2 TRBV11-2
TGTGCCAGCAGCTTCCAGGCTCACTACGAGCAGTACTTC CASSFQAHYEQYF TRBJ2-7 few - TRBV7-2
TGTGCCAGCAGCTTAGGCTACGGGGGGTCCTACAATGAGCAGTTCTTC CASSLGYGGSYNEQFF TRBJ2-1 - TRBD2 TRBV7-2
TGTGCCAGCAGTGATAGACAGGGAGGGACCCAAGAGACCCAGTACTTC CASSDRQGGTQETQYF TRBJ2-5 - - TRBV7-9
TGTGCCAGCAGCCCCAGGACAGTTTACAATGAGCAGTTCTTC CASSPRTVYNEQFF TRBJ2-1 - - TRBV3-1
TGCAGTGCCGAGACTAGCGGGAGGGCCTCGTTCTACAATGAGCAGTTCTTC CSAETSGRASFYNEQFF TRBJ2-1 - TRBD2 TRBV20-1
TGTGCCAGCAGCCTAGAGCGGGGGGGCGCGGAGACCCAGTACTTC CASSLERGGAETQYF TRBJ2-5 few TRBD2 TRBV7-6
TGTGCCAGCAGCTTAGCGACTCCCTACGAGCAGTACTTC CASSLATPYEQYF TRBJ2-7 few - TRBV7-2
TGTGCCAGCAGCCACACGGGAAGCGGAGACTACGAGCAGTACTTC CASSHTGSGDYEQYF TRBJ2-7 many - TRBV7-3
TGTGCCAGCAGAATCAAGATCGGGCAGCCCCAGCATTTT CASRIKIGQPQHF TRBJ1-5 few - TRBV6-5
TGTGCCAGCAGTGAATCCTACAGGGTCGGTACGCAGTATTTT CASSESYRVGTQYF TRBJ2-3 - - TRBV6-4
TGTGCCAGCTCACCAGAGGGGACTAGTCTGCAGACCCAGTACTTC CASSPEGTSLQTQYF TRBJ2-5 few TRBD2 TRBV18
TGTGCCAGCAACCTCGGACAGGGGTCGGTTGAGACCCAGTACTTC CASNLGQGSVETQYF TRBJ2-5 - TRBD1 TRBV7-9
TGCGCCAGCAGCTTGGAGGGACAGGAAGGGTCCTACGAGCAGTACTTC CASSLEGQEGSYEQYF TRBJ2-7 - TRBD1 TRBV5-1
TGTGCCAGCAGTCTTACACGGAAAGCTTTCTTT CASSLTRKAFF TRBJ1-1 many - TRBV28
TGCAGCGTTGTGGGGCCTAGCGGGGAAAAACTCACAGATACGCAGTATTTT CSVVGPSGEKLTDTQYF TRBJ2-3 few TRBD2 TRBV29-1
TGCAGTGCTAGAGTAGTGGGGAGGGACCCCGGGGAGCTGTTTTTT CSARVVGRDPGELFF TRBJ2-2 - TRBD2 TRBV20-1
TGTGCCAGCAGTCCCCTCCGACTAGCGGGAGGGCCGCATGAGCAGTTCTTC CASSPLRLAGGPHEQFF TRBJ2-1 few TRBD2 TRBV28
TGTGCCAGCAAAATAGGGACAGGCGCCCCAGAGACCCAGTACTTC CASKIGTGAPETQYF TRBJ2-5 few TRBD1 TRBV27
TGCAGTGCTAGCTACTACCGGGAGTCCCTTTACGAGCAGTACTTC CSASYYRESLYEQYF TRBJ2-7 few - TRBV20-1
TGTGCCAGCAGCTTAGCCGACACCTATCAGCCCCAGCATTTT CASSLADTYQPQHF TRBJ1-5 few - TRBV7-9
TGTGCCAGCAGCCAAAGTGGAGCGGGAGTTGAGACCCAGTACTTC CASSQSGAGVETQYF TRBJ2-5 - TRBD2 TRBV6-4
TGCAGTGCCGCAATCTTTACTAGCGCCCAGGGGGAGACCCAGTACTTC CSAAIFTSAQGETQYF TRBJ2-5 few - TRBV20-1
TGTGCCAGCAGCCAAAGGTGGACTAGCGGGGGGGCCGACAAAAACATTCAGTACTTC CASSQRWTSGGADKNIQYF TRBJ2-4 - TRBD2 TRBV3-1
TGCAGCGTTGCCCCAATCTCTAGCACAGATACGCAGTATTTT CSVAPISSTDTQYF TRBJ2-3 - - TRBV29-1
TGTGCCAGCTCACCAGGAGACCGGGGCCGAGGAGTTTACGAGCAGTACTTC CASSPGDRGRGVYEQYF TRBJ2-7 - - TRBV18
TGTGCCAGCAGCCGCGGGACCGACTTAGGCGAGCAGTACTTC CASSRGTDLGEQYF TRBJ2-7 - - TRBV7-2
TGCGCCAGCACCCCGACAGGGGGGGGATATGGCTACACCTTC CASTPTGGGYGYTF TRBJ1-2 - TRBD1 TRBV10-2
TGTGCCATCAGGGGGGCTGGGACTGAAGCTTTCTTT CAIRGAGTEAFF TRBJ1-1 - - TRBV10-3
TGTGCCAGCAGCTTAGTCGGGACGGCTGACACCGCGAACACCGGGGAGCTGTTTTTT CASSLVGTADTANTGELFF TRBJ2-2 - - TRBV7-8
TGCAGTGATAGAGATCCTTTCTCTGGAAACACCATATATTTT CSDRDPFSGNTIYF TRBJ1-3 - - TRBV20-1
TGTGCCAGCAGTCCCTCCTTAGGGGAGCGGGAGACCCAGTACTTC CASSPSLGERETQYF TRBJ2-5 - - TRBV6-2/TRBV6-3
TGTGCCAGCAGCTTAAGCGGGGGGCCCCAAGAGACCCAGTACTTC CASSLSGGPQETQYF TRBJ2-5 many TRBD2 TRBV5-1
TGCGCCAGCAGCCCCTCGGTGTTAAATGAAAAACTGTTTTTT CASSPSVLNEKLFF TRBJ1-4 - - TRBV4-3
TGCGCCAGCAGCCCTATCGGTACAGGTTTGGAGACCCAGTACTTC CASSPIGTGLETQYF TRBJ2-5 once - TRBV4-1
TGTGCCAGCAGTGAACTAGCGCGGGGAGAGCAGTACTTC CASSELARGEQYF TRBJ2-7 few - TRBV25-1
TGTGCCAGCAGCGATCCTTGGGATCAGCCCCAGCATTTT CASSDPWDQPQHF TRBJ1-5 - - TRBV21-1
TGTGCCAGCAGCCCTTGGTCCTTGCTAGCGGGGAACACAGATACGCAGTATTTT CASSPWSLLAGNTDTQYF TRBJ2-3 - TRBD2 TRBV7-9
TGCAGCGTTGCCCCCTCCTATGGCTACACCTTC CSVAPSYGYTF TRBJ1-2 few - TRBV29-1
TGTGCCAGCAGTTCGGCCGGGACGGACTCCTACGAGCAGTACTTC CASSSAGTDSYEQYF TRBJ2-7 - - TRBV6-5
TGTGCCAGCGCCTCCTCGGGACAGACCAACAATGAGCAGTTCTTC CASASSGQTNNEQFF TRBJ2-1 once TRBD1 TRBV11-3
TGTGCCAGCAGCAGAATCGGGAGGGAAGTTTACAATGAGCAGTTCTTC CASSRIGREVYNEQFF TRBJ2-1 - TRBD2 TRBV5-4
TGTGCCAGCAGTGAGGACAGGGGATCAAACACTGAAGCTTTCTTT CASSEDRGSNTEAFF TRBJ1-1 - TRBD1 TRBV25-1
TGCAGTGCTACCGGGACTAGCGGGAGGGGTGTGGATGAGCAGTTCTTC CSATGTSGRGVDEQFF TRBJ2-1 - TRBD2 TRBV20-1
TGTGCCAGCAGCTCCGGACAGGGGATGTACGAGCAGTACTTC CASSSGQGMYEQYF TRBJ2-7 - TRBD1 TRBV7-2
TGCAGTGCTAGTGGCCTGATCTACGAGCAGTACTTC CSASGLIYEQYF TRBJ2-7 few - TRBV20-1
TGCAGTGCTAAAGTACTAGCGGGGCACTACAATGAGCAGTTCTTC CSAKVLAGHYNEQFF TRBJ2-1 once TRBD2 TRBV20-1
TGCAGCGTTGAAGACAGGGAAAGCTATGGCTACACCTTC CSVEDRESYGYTF TRBJ1-2 - - TRBV29-1
TGTGCCAGCAGTTTGGGGGGGACTAGCGTGTACAATGAGCAGTTCTTC CASSLGGTSVYNEQFF TRBJ2-1 - TRBD2 TRBV28
TGCGCCAGCAGCCAAGATGGGGCGGTTGGGACCCAGTACTTC CASSQDGAVGTQYF TRBJ2-5 few - TRBV4-1
TGTGCCAGCAGCTCCACTGAGGACAGGTTCTCCTACGAGCAGTACTTC CASSSTEDRFSYEQYF TRBJ2-7 - TRBD1 TRBV7-9